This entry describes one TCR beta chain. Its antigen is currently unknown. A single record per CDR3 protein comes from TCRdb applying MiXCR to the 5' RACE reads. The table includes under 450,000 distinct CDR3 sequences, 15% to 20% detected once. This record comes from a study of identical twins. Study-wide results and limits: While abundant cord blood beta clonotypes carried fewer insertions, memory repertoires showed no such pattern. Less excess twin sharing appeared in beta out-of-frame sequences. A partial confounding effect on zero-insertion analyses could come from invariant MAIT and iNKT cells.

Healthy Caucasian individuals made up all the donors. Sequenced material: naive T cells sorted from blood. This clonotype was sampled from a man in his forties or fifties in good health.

CDR3 residues: CATYDRKSSYNEQFF. CDR3 DNA: TGTGCCACCTATGATCGGAAGAGCTCCTACAATGAGCAGTTCTTC. The chain has TRBV15 and TRBJ2-1; D not resolved. V was pared by 8 bases and J by 0 bases, with 14 bases between. Germline values: CDR1 LNHNV, CDR2 YYDKDF (reference sequence). The CDR3 is 15 residues long.